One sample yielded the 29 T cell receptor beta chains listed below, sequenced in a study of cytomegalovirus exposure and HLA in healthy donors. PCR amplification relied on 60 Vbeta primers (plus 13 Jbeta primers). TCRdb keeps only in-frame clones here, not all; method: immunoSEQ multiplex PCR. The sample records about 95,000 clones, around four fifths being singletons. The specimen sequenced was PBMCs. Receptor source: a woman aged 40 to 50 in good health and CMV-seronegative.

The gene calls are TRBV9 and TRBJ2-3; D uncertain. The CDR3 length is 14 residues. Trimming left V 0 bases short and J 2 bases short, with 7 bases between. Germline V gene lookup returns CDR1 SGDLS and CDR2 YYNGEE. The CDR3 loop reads CASSVEHYTDTQYF. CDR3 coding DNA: TGTGCCAGCAGCGTAGAGCACTACACAGATACGCAGTATTTT.

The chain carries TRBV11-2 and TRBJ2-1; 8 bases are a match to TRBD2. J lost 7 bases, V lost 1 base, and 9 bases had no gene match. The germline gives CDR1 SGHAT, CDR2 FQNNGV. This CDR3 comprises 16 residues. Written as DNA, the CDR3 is TGTGCCAGCAGCTTAGTCCGGGGGGGGTTGGGGAATGAGCAGTTCTTC. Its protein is CASSLVRGGLGNEQFF.

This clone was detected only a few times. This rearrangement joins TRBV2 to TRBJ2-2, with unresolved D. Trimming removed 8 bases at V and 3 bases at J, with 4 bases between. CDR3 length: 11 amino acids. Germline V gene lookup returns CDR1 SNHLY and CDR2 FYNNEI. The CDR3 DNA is TGTGCCAGCCTTGACACCGGGGAGCTGTTTTTT. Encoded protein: CASLDTGELFF.

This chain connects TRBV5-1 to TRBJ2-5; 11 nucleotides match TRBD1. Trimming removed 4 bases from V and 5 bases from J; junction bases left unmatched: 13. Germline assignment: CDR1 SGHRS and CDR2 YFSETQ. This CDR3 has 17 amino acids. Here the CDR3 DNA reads TGCGCCAGCAGCGAGGACAGGGGGCGTCGGTTCGTTGAGACCCAGTACTTC. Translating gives CASSEDRGRRFVETQYF.

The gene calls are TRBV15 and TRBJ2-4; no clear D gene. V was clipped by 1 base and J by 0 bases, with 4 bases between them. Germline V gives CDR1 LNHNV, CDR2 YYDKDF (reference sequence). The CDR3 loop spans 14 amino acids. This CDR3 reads CATSRAVAKNIQYF. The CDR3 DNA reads TGTGCCACCAGCAGAGCTGTAGCCAAAAACATTCAGTACTTC.

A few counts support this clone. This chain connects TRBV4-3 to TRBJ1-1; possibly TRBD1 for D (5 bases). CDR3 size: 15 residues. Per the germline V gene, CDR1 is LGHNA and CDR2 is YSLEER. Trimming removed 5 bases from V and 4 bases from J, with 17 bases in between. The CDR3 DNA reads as TGCGCCAGCAGCGGCCGGGGTGGAGGGGTCACTGAAGCTTTCTTT. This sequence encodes CASSGRGGGVTEAFF.

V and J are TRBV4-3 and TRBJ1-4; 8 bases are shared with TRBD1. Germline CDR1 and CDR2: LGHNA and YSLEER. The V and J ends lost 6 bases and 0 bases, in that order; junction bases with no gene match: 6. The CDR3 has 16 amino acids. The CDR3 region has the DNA TGCGCCAGCAGTCCCGGACAGGGTACAACTAATGAAAAACTGTTTTTT. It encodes CASSPGQGTTNEKLFF.

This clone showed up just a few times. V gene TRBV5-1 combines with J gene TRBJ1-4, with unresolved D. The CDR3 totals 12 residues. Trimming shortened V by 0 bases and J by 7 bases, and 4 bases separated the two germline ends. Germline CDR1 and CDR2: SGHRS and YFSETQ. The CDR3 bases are TGCGCCAGCAGCTTGGATCGTGAAAAACTGTTTTTT. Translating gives CASSLDREKLFF. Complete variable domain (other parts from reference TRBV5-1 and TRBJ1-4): KAGVTQTPRYLIKTRGQQVTLSCSPISGHRSVSWYQQTPGQGLQFLFEYFSETQRNKGNFPGRFSGRQFSNSRSEMNVSTLELGDSALYLCASSLDREKLFFGSGTQLSVL.

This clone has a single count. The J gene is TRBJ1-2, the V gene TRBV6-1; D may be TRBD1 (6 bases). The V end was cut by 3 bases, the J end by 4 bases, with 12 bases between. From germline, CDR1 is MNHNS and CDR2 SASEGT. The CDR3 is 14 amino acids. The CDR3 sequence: CASSEADSPYGYTF. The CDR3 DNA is TGTGCCAGCAGTGAGGCGGACAGCCCCTATGGCTACACCTTC.

Written as DNA, the CDR3 is TGCAGCGTTGAAGTCCCCGGGGGGTCCTACGAGCAGTACTTC. The encoded protein is CSVEVPGGSYEQYF. V is TRBV29-1 and J is TRBJ2-5, with TRBD2 matching 7 bases. The J call could be wrong; TRBJ2-7 is a better fit for the DNA end. CDR3 length: 14 residues. Germline V gives CDR1 SQVTM, CDR2 ANQGSEA.

CDR3 residues: CASRIGGRRMETQYF. The CDR3 nucleotides are TGTGCCAGCAGAATAGGGGGCAGGCGGATGGAGACCCAGTACTTC. The genes are TRBV13 and TRBJ2-5, with 7 positions matching TRBD1. The CDR3 is made up of 15 amino acids. Trimming removed 6 bases from V and 5 bases from J; junction bases left unmatched: 12. Germline V gene lookup returns CDR1 PRHDT and CDR2 FYEKMQ (reference sequence). Full variable domain (missing parts from reference TRBV13 and TRBJ2-5): AAGVIQSPRHLIKEKRETATLKCYPIPRHDTVYWYQQGPGQDPQFLISFYEKMQSDKGSIPDRFSAQQFSDYHSELNMSSLELGDSALYFCASRIGGRRMETQYFGPGTRLLVL.

The CDR3 spells CASRSGGGNTIYF. In DNA form, the CDR3 reads TGTGCCAGTAGATCAGGAGGTGGAAACACCATATATTTT. The chain couples TRBV19 to TRBJ1-3, with no clear D. The CDR3 loop spans 13 amino acids. Germline lookup yields CDR1 LNHDA and CDR2 SQIVND (reference sequence). V was trimmed by 6 bases and J by 3 bases, leaving 9 bases between them.

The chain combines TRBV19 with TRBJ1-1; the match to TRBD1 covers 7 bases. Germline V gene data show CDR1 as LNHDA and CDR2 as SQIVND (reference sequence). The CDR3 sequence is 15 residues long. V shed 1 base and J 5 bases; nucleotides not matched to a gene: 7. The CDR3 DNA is TGTGCCAGTAGTATAGGTACAGGGGAATCTACTGAAGCTTTCTTT. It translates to CASSIGTGESTEAFF.

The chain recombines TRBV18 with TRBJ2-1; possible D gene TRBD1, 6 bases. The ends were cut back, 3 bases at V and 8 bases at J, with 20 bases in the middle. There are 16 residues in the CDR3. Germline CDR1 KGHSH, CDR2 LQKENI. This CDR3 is CASSPRGGRFGDEQFF. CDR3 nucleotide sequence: TGTGCCAGCTCACCTCGTGGGGGCCGATTTGGCGATGAGCAGTTCTTC. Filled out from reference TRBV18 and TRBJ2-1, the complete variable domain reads NAGVMQNPRHLVRRRGQEARLRCSPMKGHSHVYWYRQLPEEGLKFMVYLQKENIIDESGMPKERFSAEFPKEGPSILRIQQVVRGDSAAYFCASSPRGGRFGDEQFFGPGTRLTVL.

In DNA, the CDR3 is TGTGCCAGCAGTAGACCCGGGACACTGAACACCGGGGAGCTGTTTTTT. Its translation is CASSRPGTLNTGELFF. V and J are TRBV25-1 and TRBJ2-2; D is possibly TRBD1 (6 bases). CDR1 is MGHDK, CDR2 SYGVNS, per germline. V lost 5 bases, J lost 1 base, and 14 bases lay in between. The CDR3 loop spans 16 amino acids.

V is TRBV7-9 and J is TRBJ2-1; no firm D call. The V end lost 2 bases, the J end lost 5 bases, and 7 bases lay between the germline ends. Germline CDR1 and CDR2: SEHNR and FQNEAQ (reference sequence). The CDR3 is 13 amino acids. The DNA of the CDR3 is TGTGCCAGCAGCTTACAGGCCCACAATGAGCAGTTCTTC. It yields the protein CASSLQAHNEQFF.

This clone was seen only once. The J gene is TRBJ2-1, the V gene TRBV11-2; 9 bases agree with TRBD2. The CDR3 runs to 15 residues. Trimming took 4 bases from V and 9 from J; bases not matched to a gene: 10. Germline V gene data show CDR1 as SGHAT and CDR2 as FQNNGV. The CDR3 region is CASSSQRGGAAEQFF. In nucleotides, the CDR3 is TGTGCCAGCAGCTCTCAGCGCGGGGGGGCGGCTGAGCAGTTCTTC.

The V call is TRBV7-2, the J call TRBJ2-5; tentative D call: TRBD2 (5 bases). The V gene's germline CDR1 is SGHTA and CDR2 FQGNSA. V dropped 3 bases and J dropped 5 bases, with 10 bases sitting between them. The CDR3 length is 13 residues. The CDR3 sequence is CASSLSSLETQYF. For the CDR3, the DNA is TGTGCCAGCAGCTTGTCTAGCTTGGAGACCCAGTACTTC.

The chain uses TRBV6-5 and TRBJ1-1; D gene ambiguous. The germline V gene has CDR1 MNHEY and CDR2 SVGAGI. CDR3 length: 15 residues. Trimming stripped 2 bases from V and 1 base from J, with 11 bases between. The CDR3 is CASSYEEGANTEAFF. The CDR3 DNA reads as TGTGCCAGCAGTTACGAAGAGGGCGCGAACACTGAAGCTTTCTTT.

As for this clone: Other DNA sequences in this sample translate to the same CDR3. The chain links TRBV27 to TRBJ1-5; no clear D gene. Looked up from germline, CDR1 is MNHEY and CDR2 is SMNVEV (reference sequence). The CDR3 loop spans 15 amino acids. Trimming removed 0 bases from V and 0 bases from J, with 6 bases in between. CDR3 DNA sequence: TGTGCCAGCAGTTTATCCCGAGGTAGCAATCAGCCCCAGCATTTT. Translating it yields CASSLSRGSNQPQHF.

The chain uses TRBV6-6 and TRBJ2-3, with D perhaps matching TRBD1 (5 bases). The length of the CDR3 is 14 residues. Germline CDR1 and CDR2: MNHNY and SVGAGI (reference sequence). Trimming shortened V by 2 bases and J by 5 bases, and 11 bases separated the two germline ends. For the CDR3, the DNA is TGTGCCAGCAGTTACCACAGGTTGGGAGATACGCAGTATTTT. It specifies CASSYHRLGDTQYF.

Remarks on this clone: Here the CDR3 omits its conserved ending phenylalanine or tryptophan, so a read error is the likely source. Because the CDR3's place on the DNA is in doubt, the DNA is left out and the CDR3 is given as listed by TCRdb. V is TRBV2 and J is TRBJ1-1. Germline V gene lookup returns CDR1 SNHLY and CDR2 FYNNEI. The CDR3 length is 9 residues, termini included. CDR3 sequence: CASSQRRGQ.

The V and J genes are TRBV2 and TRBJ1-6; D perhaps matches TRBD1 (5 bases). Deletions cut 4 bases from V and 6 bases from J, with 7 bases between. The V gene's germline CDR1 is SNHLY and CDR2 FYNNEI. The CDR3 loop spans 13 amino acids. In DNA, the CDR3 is TGTGCCAGCAGTGGACAGTTTAATTCACCCCTCCACTTT. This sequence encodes CASSGQFNSPLHF.

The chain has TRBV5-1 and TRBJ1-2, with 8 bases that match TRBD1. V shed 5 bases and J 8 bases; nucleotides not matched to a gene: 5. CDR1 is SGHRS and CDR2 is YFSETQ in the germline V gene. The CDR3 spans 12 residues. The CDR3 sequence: CASRTGEWGYTF. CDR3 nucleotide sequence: TGCGCCAGCAGGACAGGGGAATGGGGCTACACCTTC.

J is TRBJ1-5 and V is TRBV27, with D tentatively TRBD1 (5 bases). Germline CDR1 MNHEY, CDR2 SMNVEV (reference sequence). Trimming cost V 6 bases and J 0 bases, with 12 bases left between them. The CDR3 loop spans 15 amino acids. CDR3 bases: TGTGCCAGCAGCACCCTTCAGGGTAGCAATCAGCCCCAGCATTTT. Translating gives CASSTLQGSNQPQHF.

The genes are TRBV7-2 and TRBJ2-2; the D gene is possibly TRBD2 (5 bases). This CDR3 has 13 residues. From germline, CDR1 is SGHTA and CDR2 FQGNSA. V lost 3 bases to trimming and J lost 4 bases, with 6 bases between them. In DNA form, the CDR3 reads TGTGCCAGCAGCTTTGGAGGCACCGGGGAGCTGTTTTTT. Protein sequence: CASSFGGTGELFF.

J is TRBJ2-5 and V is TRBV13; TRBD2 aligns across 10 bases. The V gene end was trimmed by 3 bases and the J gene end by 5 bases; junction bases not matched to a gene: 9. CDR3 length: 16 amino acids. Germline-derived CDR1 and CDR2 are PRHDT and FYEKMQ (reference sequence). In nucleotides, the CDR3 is TGTGCCAGCAGCTTTCAATTTGAGACTAGCGGGGAGACCCAGTACTTC. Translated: CASSFQFETSGETQYF.

The CDR3 DNA follows: TGCGCCAGCAGCCAAGAGGAGGGAAACACCATATATTTT. Its protein product is CASSQEEGNTIYF. This sequence joins TRBV4-3 and TRBJ1-3; D gene unclear. Germline assignment: CDR1 LGHNA and CDR2 YSLEER. This CDR3 region has 13 residues. The V end was cut by 0 bases, the J end by 4 bases, with 4 bases between.

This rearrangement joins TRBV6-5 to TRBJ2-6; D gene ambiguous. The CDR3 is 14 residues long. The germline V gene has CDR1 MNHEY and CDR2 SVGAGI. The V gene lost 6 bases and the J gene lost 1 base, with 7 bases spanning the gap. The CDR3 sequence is CASRFQSGANVLTF. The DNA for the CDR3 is TGTGCCAGCAGATTCCAATCTGGGGCCAACGTCCTGACTTTC.